This T cell receptor beta chain was recorded in a study of blood T cell repertoires in COVID-19. Study background: Whether acute or convalescent, the COVID-19 samples came from the United States, Italy and Spain.

Generated by immunoSEQ multiplex PCR, the TCRdb table keeps only in-frame clones and is missing some. The sample has over 150,000 clones, around four fifths seen once; the top ten hold approximately 18%. The CDR3 is 11 residues long. Trimming removed 6 bases at V and 6 bases at J, with 9 bases between. CDR1 and CDR2 (germline): SGHTA, FQGNSA. The sequenced material came from peripheral blood. This sequence was found in a woman aged 70 to 79 who had recovered from COVID-19. V usage is TRBV7-2 and J usage is TRBJ2-7, with no clear D. The CDR3 DNA reads TGTGCCAGCAGTCGATCTACCGAGCAGTACTTC. Amino acids: CASSRSTEQYF.